This T cell receptor beta chain was obtained from a study of blood T cell repertoires in COVID-19. Participant ages covered about 18 to 89 years across about two dozen US areas. Participant-reported clinical history was the basis for cohort assignment. The CDR3 runs 15 residues. V was trimmed by 4 bases and J by 4 bases, leaving 17 bases between them. The germline V gene has CDR1 GTSNPN and CDR2 SVGIG (reference sequence). Assay used: immunoSEQ multiplex PCR; TCRdb lists only in-frame clones, some missing. This sample has hundreds of thousands of clones, with 87% found just once. V is TRBV30 and J is TRBJ1-5; perhaps TRBD1 as D (6 bases). This clonotype was sampled from a woman between 35 and 50 years old who had recovered from COVID-19. Sequencing was carried out using PBMCs or T cells enriched from blood (not recorded which). The CDR3 loop reads CAWTAGPQGNQPQHF. The CDR3 bases are TGTGCCTGGACTGCAGGTCCCCAGGGGAATCAGCCCCAGCATTTT.